This T cell receptor (beta chain) was captured in a study of blood T cell repertoires in COVID-19. Some clones are missing from TCRdb's copy, which holds only in-frame ones; the method was immunoSEQ multiplex PCR. Of roughly 230,000 clones in the sample, more than 75% were seen once. Trimming shortened V by 0 bases and J by 2 bases, and 5 bases separated the two germline ends. The CDR3 runs to 13 residues. CDR1 and CDR2 (germline): LNHDA, SQIVND (reference sequence). This chain links TRBV19 with TRBJ2-7; D ambiguous. This clonotype originated in a woman between 45 and 65 years old who had been exposed to COVID-19. Sequencing was performed on PBMCs or T cells enriched from blood (not recorded which). CDR3 protein: CASSIEATYEQYF. CDR3 sequence (DNA): TGTGCCAGTAGTATAGAGGCAACCTACGAGCAGTACTTC.